A selection of T cell receptor beta chains follows, all from one sample in a study of control samples from healthy donors and cancer patients. Profiling relied on immunoSEQ multiplex PCR, and the TCRdb table lists in-frame clones only, not all of them. The repertoire includes approximately 120,000 clones, 90% of them detected once, and 4% to 4.5% sits in the top ten. The sample comprised blood. The receptors stem from a human donor in good health. The donor label of this sample is uncertain. CDR3s include the opening cysteine and the closing phenylalanine or tryptophan. D genes are given only for firm matches. Clone size is not always given. Where it is, it says once, few, many or a class for expanded clones.

j_call clone_size v_call d_call cdr3_aa cdr3_nt
TRBJ1-2 . TRBV19 . CASTPLTTGLGYGYTF TGTGCCAGTACCCCTTTGACTACAGGGCTTGGCTATGGCTACACCTTC
TRBJ1-1 . TRBV5-1 . CASSFGESNTEAFF TGCGCCAGCAGCTTTGGGGAGAGTAATACTGAAGCTTTCTTT
TRBJ2-7 few TRBV5-4 TRBD1 CASSFWTGDEQYF TGTGCCAGCAGCTTCTGGACAGGGGACGAGCAGTACTTC
TRBJ2-7 . TRBV29-1 . CSVQVNGVSYEQYF TGCAGCGTTCAAGTTAACGGGGTCTCCTACGAGCAGTACTTC
TRBJ1-2 once TRBV10-3 . CAISDVSYYGYTF TGTGCCATCAGTGATGTCAGCTACTATGGCTACACCTTC
TRBJ2-1 . TRBV29-1 TRBD1 CSVVPPQGAGEQFF TGCAGCGTTGTACCGCCCCAGGGGGCCGGTGAGCAGTTCTTC
TRBJ1-3 once TRBV30 TRBD1 CAWRPLQGTIYF TGTGCCTGGAGACCCTTACAGGGGACCATATATTTT
TRBJ1-6 . TRBV6-6 . CASSKGGDRENSPLHF TGTGCCAGCAGTAAAGGGGGAGACAGAGAAAATTCACCCCTCCACTTT
TRBJ1-5 . TRBV19 . CATSARGDSNQPQHF TGTGCCACCTCAGCCCGGGGCGATAGCAATCAGCCCCAGCATTTT
TRBJ1-6 . TRBV5-6 . CASSVPGSNSPLHF TGTGCCAGCAGCGTACCGGGTTCTAATTCACCCCTCCACTTT
TRBJ2-7 . TRBV7-8 TRBD1 CASSPTRQGISNEQYF TGTGCCAGCAGCCCCACAAGACAGGGGATTTCAAACGAGCAGTACTTC
TRBJ2-3 . TRBV28 TRBD2 CASSLAGATDTQYF TGTGCCAGCAGTCTAGCGGGGGCCACAGATACGCAGTATTTT
TRBJ2-1 . TRBV3-1/TRBV3-2 . CASSQDLGGHYNEQFF TGTGCCAGCAGCCAAGATCTAGGGGGGCACTACAATGAGCAGTTCTTC
TRBJ2-4 . TRBV30 . CAPRGRGRPKNIQYF TGTGCCCCGAGGGGGCGGGGGCGTCCCAAAAACATTCAGTACTTC
TRBJ2-7 . TRBV19 . CASSPSRGSYEQYF TGTGCCAGTAGTCCCTCGCGTGGGAGTTACGAGCAGTACTTC
TRBJ2-3 . TRBV10-3 TRBD2 CAICPGGGGDTQYF TGTGCCATCTGCCCGGGGGGTGGGGGAGATACGCAGTATTTT
TRBJ1-6 . TRBV3-1/TRBV3-2 . CASSQETHSPLHF TGTGCCAGCAGCCAAGAAACCCACTCACCCCTCCACTTT
TRBJ1-2 . TRBV19 . CASTRSPSFKGGYTF TGTGCCAGTACAAGGTCCCCATCCTTTAAGGGTGGCTACACCTTC
TRBJ2-2 . TRBV10-3 TRBD1 CATWDRQNTGELFF TGTGCCACATGGGACAGGCAGAACACCGGGGAGCTGTTTTTT
TRBJ2-5 . TRBV12-5 . CASGPSGLQTQYF TGTGCTAGTGGTCCGTCCGGTCTTCAGACCCAGTACTTC
TRBJ1-2 . TRBV7-2 . CASSLPTASGYTF TGTGCCAGCAGCTTACCGACAGCCAGCGGCTACACCTTC
TRBJ2-3 . TRBV10-3 . CAIRSSRGADDTQYF TGTGCCATCAGGAGCTCTAGAGGAGCCGATGATACGCAGTATTTT
TRBJ2-1 . TRBV14 . CASSQVPISLISSYNEQFF TGTGCCAGCAGCCAAGTTCCGATCTCCCTGATAAGCTCCTACAATGAGCAGTTCTTC
TRBJ2-3 . TRBV30 . CAWGAAVVGTDTQYF TGTGCCTGGGGGGCGGCGGTTGTTGGTACAGATACGCAGTATTTT
TRBJ2-7 . TRBV5-4 . CASSSRTAGNEQYF TGTGCCAGCAGCTCCAGGACAGCTGGGAACGAGCAGTACTTC
TRBJ2-2 few TRBV7-9 . CASSLASYYTGELFF TGTGCCAGCAGCTTAGCCAGCTACTACACCGGGGAGCTGTTTTTT
TRBJ2-5 . TRBV6-1 . CASSDSLVETQYF TGTGCCAGCAGTGATTCTCTAGTAGAGACCCAGTACTTC
TRBJ1-6 once TRBV5-6 . CASSMTSYNSPLHF TGTGCCAGCAGCATGACATCGTATAATTCACCCCTCCACTTT
TRBJ1-4 . TRBV7-4 TRBD1 CASSYYRGLNEKLFF TGTGCCAGCAGCTATTACAGGGGGTTGAATGAAAAACTGTTTTTT
TRBJ2-7 . TRBV7-8 . CASNGGGTYEQYF TGTGCCAGCAATGGAGGCGGGACCTACGAGCAGTACTTC
TRBJ1-2 . TRBV6-6 . CASSSLQTVNYGYTF TGTGCCAGCAGTTCCCTACAGACGGTTAACTATGGCTACACCTTC
TRBJ1-1 . TRBV18 . CASSANTEAFF TGTGCCAGCTCTGCTAACACTGAAGCTTTCTTT
TRBJ1-5 . TRBV28 . CASSLAPGAGNQPQHF TGTGCCAGCAGTTTGGCACCAGGGGCGGGCAATCAGCCCCAGCATTTT
TRBJ1-3 . TRBV29-1 TRBD1 CSVEESRQGVYF TGCAGCGTTGAAGAAAGCCGACAGGGTGTATATTTT
TRBJ2-3 . TRBV6-5 . CATRTGGDTQYF TGTGCCACCAGAACGGGTGGCGACACGCAGTATTTT
TRBJ2-5 . TRBV24-1 . CATSDPILPETQYF TGTGCCACCAGTGACCCCATCCTCCCAGAGACCCAGTACTTC
TRBJ1-6 once TRBV6-1 . CASSVEFTNGGNNSPLHF TGTGCCAGCAGTGTGGAGTTTACTAATGGGGGGAATAATTCACCCCTCCACTTT
TRBJ2-5 once TRBV19 . CASSGMEGIEETQYF TGTGCCAGTAGTGGAATGGAGGGGATAGAAGAGACCCAGTACTTC
TRBJ2-1 . TRBV13 . CASSLGGGPEFF TGTGCCAGCAGCCTGGGAGGGGGGCCGGAGTTCTTC
TRBJ2-3 . TRBV5-5 TRBD2 CASSLFSQLAGGGDTQYF TGTGCCAGCAGCTTGTTTTCCCAGCTAGCGGGGGGCGGGGATACGCAGTATTTT
TRBJ1-3 once TRBV21-1 . CASSPTPLGNTIYF TGTGCCAGCAGCCCCACCCCGCTCGGAAACACCATATATTTT
TRBJ1-1 . TRBV28 TRBD1 CASSSPGQDMNTEAFF TGTGCCAGCAGTTCACCGGGACAGGACATGAACACTGAAGCTTTCTTT
TRBJ1-1 . TRBV19 . CASSIGLGNTEAFF TGTGCCAGTAGTATAGGATTGGGAAACACTGAAGCTTTCTTT
TRBJ1-2 . TRBV12-3/TRBV12-4 . CASRANNYGYTF TGTGCCAGCAGAGCAAATAACTATGGCTACACCTTC
TRBJ2-1 . TRBV9 . CASSARRGINEQFF TGTGCCAGCAGCGCTAGGAGGGGAATCAATGAGCAGTTCTTC
TRBJ1-1 . TRBV6-5 . CASIRARSGTEAFF TGTGCCAGCATCCGAGCCCGGAGCGGCACTGAAGCTTTCTTT